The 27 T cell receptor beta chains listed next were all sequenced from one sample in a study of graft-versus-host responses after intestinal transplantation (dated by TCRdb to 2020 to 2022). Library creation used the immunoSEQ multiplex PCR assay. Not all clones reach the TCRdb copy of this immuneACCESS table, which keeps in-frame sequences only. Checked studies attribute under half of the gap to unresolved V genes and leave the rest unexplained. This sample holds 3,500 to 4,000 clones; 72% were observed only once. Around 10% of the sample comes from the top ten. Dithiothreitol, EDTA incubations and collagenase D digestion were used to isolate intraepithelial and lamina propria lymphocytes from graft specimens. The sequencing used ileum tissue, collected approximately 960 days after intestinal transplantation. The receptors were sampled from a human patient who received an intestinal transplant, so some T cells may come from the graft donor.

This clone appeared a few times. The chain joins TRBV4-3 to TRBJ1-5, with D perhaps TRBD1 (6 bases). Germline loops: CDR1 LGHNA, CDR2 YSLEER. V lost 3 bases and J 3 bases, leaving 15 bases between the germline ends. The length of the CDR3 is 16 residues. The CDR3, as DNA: TGCGCCAGCAGCCAGGAGCCGGGACAAATCAATCAGCCCCAGCATTTT. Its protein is CASSQEPGQINQPQHF.

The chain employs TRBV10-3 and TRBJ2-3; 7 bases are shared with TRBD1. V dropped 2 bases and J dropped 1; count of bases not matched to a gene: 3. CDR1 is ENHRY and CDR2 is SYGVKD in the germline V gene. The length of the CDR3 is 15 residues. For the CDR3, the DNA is TGTGCCATCAGTGAGCGACAGGGAGGCACAGATACGCAGTATTTT. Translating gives CAISERQGGTDTQYF.

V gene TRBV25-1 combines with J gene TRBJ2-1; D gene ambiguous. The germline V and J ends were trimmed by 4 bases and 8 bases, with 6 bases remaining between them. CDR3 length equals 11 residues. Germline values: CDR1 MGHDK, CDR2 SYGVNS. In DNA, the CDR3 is TGTGCCAGCAGTGGAGAGGATGAGCAGTTCTTC. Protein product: CASSGEDEQFF.

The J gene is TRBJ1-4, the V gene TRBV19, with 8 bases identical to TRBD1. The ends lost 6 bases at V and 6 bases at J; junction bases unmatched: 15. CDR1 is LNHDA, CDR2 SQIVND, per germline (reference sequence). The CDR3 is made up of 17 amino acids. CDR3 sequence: CASSLGRRDRPDEKLFF. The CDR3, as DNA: TGTGCCAGTAGCCTGGGTAGGAGGGACAGGCCAGATGAAAAACTGTTTTTT.

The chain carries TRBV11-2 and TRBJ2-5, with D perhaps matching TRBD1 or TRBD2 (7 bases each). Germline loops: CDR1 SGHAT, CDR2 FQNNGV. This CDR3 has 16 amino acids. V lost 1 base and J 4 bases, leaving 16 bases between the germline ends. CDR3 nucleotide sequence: TGTGCCAGCAGCTTAGCCCCCGACAGGGAGGGAGAGACCCAGTACTTC. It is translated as CASSLAPDREGETQYF.

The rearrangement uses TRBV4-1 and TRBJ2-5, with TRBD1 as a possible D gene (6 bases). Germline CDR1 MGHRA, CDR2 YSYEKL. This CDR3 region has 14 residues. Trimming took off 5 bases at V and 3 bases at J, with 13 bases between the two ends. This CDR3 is CASSTPGTKETQYF. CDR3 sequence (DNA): TGCGCCAGCAGCACCCCCGGGACAAAAGAGACCCAGTACTTC.

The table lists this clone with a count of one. In DNA form, the CDR3 reads TGTGCCAGCAGGGGGACTAGCGGCGCCTACGAGCAGTACTTC. Translating it yields CASRGTSGAYEQYF. The chain links TRBV2 to TRBJ2-7; TRBD2 matches 11 bases. The CDR3 runs 14 residues. J lost 2 bases, V lost 6 bases, and 3 bases had no gene match. Germline V lookup: CDR1 SNHLY, CDR2 FYNNEI.

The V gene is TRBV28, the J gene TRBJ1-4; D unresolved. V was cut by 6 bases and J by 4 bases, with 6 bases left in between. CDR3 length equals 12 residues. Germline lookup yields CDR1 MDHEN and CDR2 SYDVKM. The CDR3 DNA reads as TGTGCCAGCAGGACGGTTAATGAAAAACTGTTTTTT. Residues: CASRTVNEKLFF.

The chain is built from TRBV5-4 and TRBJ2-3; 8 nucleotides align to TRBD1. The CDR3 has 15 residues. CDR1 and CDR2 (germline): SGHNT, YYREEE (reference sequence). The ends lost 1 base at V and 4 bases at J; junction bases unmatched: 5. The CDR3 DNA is TGTGCCAGCAGCTTGCGGCCGACAGGGGCAGATACGCAGTATTTT. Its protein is CASSLRPTGADTQYF.

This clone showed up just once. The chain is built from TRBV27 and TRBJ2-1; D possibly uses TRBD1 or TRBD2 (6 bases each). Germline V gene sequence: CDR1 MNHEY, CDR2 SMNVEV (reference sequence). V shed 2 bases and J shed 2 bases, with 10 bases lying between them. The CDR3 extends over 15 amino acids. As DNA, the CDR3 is TGTGCCAGCAGTTTAGACGGGGGCGCCTACAATGAGCAGTTCTTC. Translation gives CASSLDGGAYNEQFF.

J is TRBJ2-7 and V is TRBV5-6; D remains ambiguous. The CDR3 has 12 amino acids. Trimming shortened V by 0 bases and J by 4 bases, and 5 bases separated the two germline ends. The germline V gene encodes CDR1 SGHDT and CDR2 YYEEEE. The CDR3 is CASSLDGYEQYV. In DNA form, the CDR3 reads TGTGCCAGCAGCTTGGACGGTTACGAGCAGTACGTC.

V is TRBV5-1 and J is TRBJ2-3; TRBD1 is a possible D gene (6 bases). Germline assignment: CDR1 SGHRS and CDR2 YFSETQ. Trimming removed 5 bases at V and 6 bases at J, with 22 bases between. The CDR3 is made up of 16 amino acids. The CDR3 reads CASRLLDRTLTDTQYF. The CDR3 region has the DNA TGCGCCAGCAGATTACTGGACAGAACTCTTACCGATACGCAGTATTTT.

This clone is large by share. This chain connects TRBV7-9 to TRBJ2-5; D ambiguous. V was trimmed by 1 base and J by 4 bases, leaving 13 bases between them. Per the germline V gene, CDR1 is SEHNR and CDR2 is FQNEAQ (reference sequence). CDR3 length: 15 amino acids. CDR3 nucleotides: TGTGCCAGCAGCTTAGTCCTCGGTTTTGGAGAGACCCAGTACTTC. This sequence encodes CASSLVLGFGETQYF.

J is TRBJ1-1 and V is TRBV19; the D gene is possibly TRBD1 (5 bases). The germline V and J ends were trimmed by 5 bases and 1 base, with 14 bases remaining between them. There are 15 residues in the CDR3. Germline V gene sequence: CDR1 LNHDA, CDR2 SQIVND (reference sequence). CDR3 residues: CASSSGLFSNTEAFF. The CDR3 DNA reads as TGTGCCAGTAGTTCGGGACTTTTTTCGAACACTGAAGCTTTCTTT.

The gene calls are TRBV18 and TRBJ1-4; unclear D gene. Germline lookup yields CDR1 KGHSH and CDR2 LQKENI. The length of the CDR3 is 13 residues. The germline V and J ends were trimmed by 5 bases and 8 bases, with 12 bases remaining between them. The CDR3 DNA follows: TGTGCCAGCTCAACCCTACCAAGGGAAAAACTGTTTTTT. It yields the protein CASSTLPREKLFF.

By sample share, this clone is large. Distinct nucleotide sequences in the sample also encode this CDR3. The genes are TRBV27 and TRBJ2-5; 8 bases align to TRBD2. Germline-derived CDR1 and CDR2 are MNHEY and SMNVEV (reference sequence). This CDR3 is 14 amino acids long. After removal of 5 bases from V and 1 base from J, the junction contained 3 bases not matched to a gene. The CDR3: CASSLLAGQETQYF. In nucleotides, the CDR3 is TGTGCCAGCAGTCTCCTAGCGGGCCAAGAGACCCAGTACTTC.

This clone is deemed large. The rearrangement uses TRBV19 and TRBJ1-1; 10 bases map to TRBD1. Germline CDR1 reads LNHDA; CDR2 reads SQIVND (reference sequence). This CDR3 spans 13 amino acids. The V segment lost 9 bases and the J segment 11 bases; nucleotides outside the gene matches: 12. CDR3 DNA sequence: TGTGCCAGCTCTACAGGACAGGGGGAGGTTGCTTTCTTT. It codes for CASSTGQGEVAFF. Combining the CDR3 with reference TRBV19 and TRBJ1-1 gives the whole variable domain DGGITQSPKYLFRKEGQNVTLSCEQNLNHDAMYWYRQDPGQGLRLIYYSQIVNDFQKGDIAEGYSVSREKKESFPLTVTSAQKNPTAFYLCASSTGQGEVAFFGQGTRLTVV.

In DNA, the CDR3 is TGCGCCAGCAGCTTGGATACCTCCCCCAATCAGCCCCAGCATTTT. Its protein is CASSLDTSPNQPQHF. The rearrangement joins TRBV5-1 to TRBJ1-5; D uncertain. Germline V CDR1 and CDR2: SGHRS, YFSETQ. V was shortened by 0 bases and J by 3 bases, with 10 bases between the two germline ends. CDR3 length equals 15 residues.

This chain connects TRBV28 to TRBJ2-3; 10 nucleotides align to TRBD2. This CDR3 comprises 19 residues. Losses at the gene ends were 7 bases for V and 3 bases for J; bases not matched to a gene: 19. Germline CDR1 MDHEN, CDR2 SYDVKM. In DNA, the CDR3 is TGTGCCAGCACAAACGCCTGGGGACTAGCGATTTCCGAGACAGATACGCAGTATTTT. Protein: CASTNAWGLAISETDTQYF.

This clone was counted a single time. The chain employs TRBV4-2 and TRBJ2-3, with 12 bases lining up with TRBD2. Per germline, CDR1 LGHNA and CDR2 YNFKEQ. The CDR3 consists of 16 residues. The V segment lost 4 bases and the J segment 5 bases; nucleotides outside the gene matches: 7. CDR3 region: CASSPSGGARKDTQYF. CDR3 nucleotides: TGTGCCAGCAGCCCTAGCGGGGGGGCGAGGAAAGATACGCAGTATTTT.

The CDR3 DNA reads as TGTGCCAGCAGTTTAATCCCAGGACCGGATGGGGCCCTCCACTTT. This gives the protein CASSLIPGPDGALHF. V gene TRBV28 combines with J gene TRBJ1-6, with D unresolved. V lost 2 bases to trimming and J lost 14 bases, with 19 bases between them. The length of the CDR3 is 15 residues. Germline CDR1 and CDR2: MDHEN and SYDVKM.

CDR3: CASGGVLNTEAFF. CDR3 coding DNA: TGTGCCTCGGGAGGGGTACTAAACACTGAAGCTTTCTTT. V is TRBV28 and J is TRBJ1-1; D might be TRBD1 (5 bases). V dropped 11 bases and J dropped 2 bases, with 15 bases sitting between them. Germline values: CDR1 MDHEN, CDR2 SYDVKM. The CDR3 contains 13 residues.

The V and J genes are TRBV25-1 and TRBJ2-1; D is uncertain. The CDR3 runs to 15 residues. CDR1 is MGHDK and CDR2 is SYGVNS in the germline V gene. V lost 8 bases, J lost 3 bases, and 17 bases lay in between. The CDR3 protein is CASSGPAVFYNEQFF. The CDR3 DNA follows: TGTGCCAGCTCCGGTCCGGCGGTATTCTACAATGAGCAGTTCTTC.

For the CDR3, the DNA is TGTGCCAGCAGCTTGCTAGCGGGAGGAGAGACCCAGTACTTC. Protein product: CASSLLAGGETQYF. V and J are TRBV13 and TRBJ2-5; 11 bases line up with TRBD2. Germline V lookup: CDR1 PRHDT, CDR2 FYEKMQ (reference sequence). With 3 bases clipped from V and 4 bases from J, the junction kept 1 base outside the gene matches. The CDR3 totals 14 residues.

This CDR3 is CASREPGQGGEQYF. The CDR3 coding sequence is TGTGCCAGCAGGGAGCCGGGACAGGGAGGCGAGCAGTACTTC. V usage is TRBV28 and J usage is TRBJ2-7, with 9 bases fitting TRBD1. This CDR3 region has 14 residues. Trimming took 6 bases from V and 6 from J; bases not matched to a gene: 9. Germline CDR1 and CDR2: MDHEN and SYDVKM.

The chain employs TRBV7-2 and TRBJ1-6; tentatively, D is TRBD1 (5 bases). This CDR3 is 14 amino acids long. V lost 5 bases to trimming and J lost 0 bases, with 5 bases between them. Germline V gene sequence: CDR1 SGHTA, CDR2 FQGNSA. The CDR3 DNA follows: TGTGCCAGCAGCGACAGCTCCTATAATTCACCCCTCCACTTT. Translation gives CASSDSSYNSPLHF.

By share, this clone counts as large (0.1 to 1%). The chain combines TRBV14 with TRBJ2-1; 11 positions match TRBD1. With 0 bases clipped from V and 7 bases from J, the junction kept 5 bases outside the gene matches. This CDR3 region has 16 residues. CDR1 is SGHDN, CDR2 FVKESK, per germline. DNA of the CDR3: TGTGCCAGCAGCCAAGAGGGAGGACAGGGGGCGAATGAGCAGTTCTTC. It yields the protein CASSQEGGQGANEQFF.